These 28 T cell receptor beta chains share one sample of origin, sequenced in a study of cytomegalovirus exposure and HLA in healthy donors. Vbeta (60) and Jbeta (13) primers were used in the PCR. Profiling relied on immunoSEQ multiplex PCR, and the TCRdb table lists in-frame clones only, not all of them. In the table there are 170,000 or so clones, roughly 78% of which are singletons. Source material: PBMCs. Source of these receptors: a woman aged 45-65 years in good health and CMV-seropositive.

CDR3: CASSLAPGNNEQFF. The CDR3 bases are TGTGCCAGCAGCTTAGCGCCGGGAAATAATGAGCAGTTCTTC. This chain links TRBV7-2 with TRBJ2-1, with a weak D call TRBD2 (5 bases). In germline, CDR1 is SGHTA, CDR2 FQGNSA. The V end was cut by 0 bases, the J end by 7 bases, with 10 bases between. The CDR3 has 14 residues.

This chain joins TRBV18 and TRBJ2-7; unclear D gene. Between the trimmed V and J ends, which lost 3 bases and 3 bases, there was a span of 6 bases. Germline V lookup: CDR1 KGHSH, CDR2 LQKENI. The CDR3 has 12 amino acids. The CDR3 loop reads CASSPSIYEQYF. In DNA form, the CDR3 reads TGTGCCAGCTCACCGTCAATCTACGAGCAGTACTTC.

V and J are TRBV25-1 and TRBJ1-3; the match to TRBD1 covers 10 bases. Germline V gene data show CDR1 as MGHDK and CDR2 as SYGVNS. V shed 6 bases and J 4 bases; nucleotides not matched to a gene: 3. The CDR3 consists of 14 residues. The CDR3 nucleotides read TGTGCCAGCAGGGACAGGGGGTCCGGAAACACCATATATTTT. Translated, it gives CASRDRGSGNTIYF. Looking up the rest from reference TRBV25-1 and TRBJ1-3 gives the full variable domain: EADIYQTPRYLVIGTGKKITLECSQTMGHDKMYWYQQDPGMELHLIHYSYGVNSTEKGDLSSESTVSRIRTEHFPLTLESARPSHTSQYLCASRDRGSGNTIYFGEGSWLTVV.

The chain links TRBV28 to TRBJ1-2; a possible D gene is TRBD1 (5 bases). V lost 3 bases to trimming and J lost 7 bases, with 18 bases between them. Germline V gene lookup returns CDR1 MDHEN and CDR2 SYDVKM. This CDR3 comprises 15 residues. This chain's CDR3 is CASSFLPQGGVGYTF. CDR3 nucleotides: TGTGCCAGCAGTTTTCTCCCGCAGGGTGGAGTTGGCTACACCTTC.

The J gene is TRBJ1-5, the V gene TRBV5-1; TRBD1 might be the D (5 bases). The CDR3 runs 14 residues. The germline V gene encodes CDR1 SGHRS and CDR2 YFSETQ. V lost 4 bases to trimming and J lost 0 bases, with 8 bases between them. The CDR3 DNA follows: TGCGCCAGCAGCCTCGACAGTAGCAATCAGCCCCAGCATTTT. Its protein is CASSLDSSNQPQHF.

V gene TRBV19 combines with J gene TRBJ2-2, with 7 nucleotides matching TRBD2. The V gene end was trimmed by 3 bases and the J gene end by 6 bases; junction bases not matched to a gene: 10. In germline, CDR1 is LNHDA, CDR2 SQIVND (reference sequence). This CDR3 is 16 amino acids long. The CDR3 nucleotides read TGTGCCAGTAGTATTATCGGACTAGTCGGAGCCGGGGAGCTGTTTTTT. Translated, it gives CASSIIGLVGAGELFF. The full variable domain, with the rest looked up from reference TRBV19 and TRBJ2-2, is DGGITQSPKYLFRKEGQNVTLSCEQNLNHDAMYWYRQDPGQGLRLIYYSQIVNDFQKGDIAEGYSVSREKKESFPLTVTSAQKNPTAFYLCASSIIGLVGAGELFFGEGSRLTVL.

This chain connects TRBV19 to TRBJ2-5, with TRBD2 identical over 14 bases. The germline V gene has CDR1 LNHDA and CDR2 SQIVND (reference sequence). V dropped 5 bases and J dropped 5; count of bases not matched to a gene: 7. This CDR3 comprises 16 residues. In nucleotides, the CDR3 is TGTGCCAGTAGTGCCCGGACTAGCGGGGGGATGGAGACCCAGTACTTC. Protein sequence: CASSARTSGGMETQYF.

V is TRBV4-2 and J is TRBJ2-7, with TRBD1 matching 11 bases. The CDR3 has 16 amino acids. Germline loops: CDR1 LGHNA, CDR2 YNFKEQ. After removal of 1 base from V and 2 bases from J, the junction contained 4 bases not matched to a gene. The CDR3 DNA is TGTGCCAGCAGCCAAGGGACAGGGGGCATGACCTACGAGCAGTACTTC. Its protein is CASSQGTGGMTYEQYF.

This rearrangement joins TRBV6-6 to TRBJ1-1, with TRBD1 identical over 9 bases. CDR3 size: 12 residues. Germline assignment: CDR1 MNHNY and CDR2 SVGAGI (reference sequence). V was pared by 6 bases and J by 11 bases, with 7 bases of the junction left unmatched. Written as DNA, the CDR3 is TGTGCCAGCAGACCGGACAGGGGAACGGCTTTCTTT. This gives the protein CASRPDRGTAFF.

The genes are TRBV14 and TRBJ2-7; 8 positions match TRBD1. The CDR3 has 14 residues. The V gene end was trimmed by 1 base and the J gene end by 3 bases; junction bases not matched to a gene: 2. Germline loops: CDR1 SGHDN, CDR2 FVKESK. Here the CDR3 DNA reads TGTGCCAGCAGCCAAGCCGGGACAGGCTACGAGCAGTACTTC. Translating it yields CASSQAGTGYEQYF.

This rearrangement joins TRBV7-3 to TRBJ1-1; TRBD1 matches 7 bases. The germline V gene encodes CDR1 SGHTA and CDR2 FQGTGA. CDR3 length: 15 residues. The V and J ends lost 5 bases and 5 bases, in that order; junction bases with no gene match: 11. For the CDR3, the DNA is TGTGCCAGCAGCCCAAATGGACAGGCCAAGACTGAAGCTTTCTTT. This codes for CASSPNGQAKTEAFF.

The chain carries TRBV29-1 and TRBJ1-5; 7 bases are shared with TRBD1. Germline V CDR1 and CDR2: SQVTM, ANQGSEA. The V segment lost 7 bases and the J segment 3 bases; nucleotides outside the gene matches: 6. The CDR3 has 13 amino acids. The CDR3, as DNA: TGCAGCGCTACAGGGGCCACCAATCAGCCCCAGCATTTT. It is translated as CSATGATNQPQHF.

The CDR3 loop reads CASSPGTAGYTF. The CDR3 nucleotides are TGTGCCAGCAGCCCAGGGACAGCTGGCTACACCTTC. The V and J genes are TRBV7-3 and TRBJ1-2; the match to TRBD1 covers 7 bases. The CDR3 runs 12 residues. CDR1 and CDR2 (germline): SGHTA, FQGTGA. J lost 7 bases, V lost 5 bases, and 4 bases had no gene match.

The chain is built from TRBV28 and TRBJ1-5; 8 bases map to TRBD1. The germline gives CDR1 MDHEN, CDR2 SYDVKM. V trimming: 5 bases; J trimming: 0 bases; junction bases outside the gene matches: 6. The CDR3 extends over 16 amino acids. Here the CDR3 DNA reads TGTGCCAGCAGTCCAGGGACAGGAGATAGCAATCAGCCCCAGCATTTT. Translation gives CASSPGTGDSNQPQHF. The entire variable domain, with the rest obtained from reference TRBV28 and TRBJ1-5, is as follows: DVKVTQSSRYLVKRTGEKVFLECVQDMDHENMFWYRQDPGLGLRLIYFSYDVKMKEKGDIPEGYSVSREKKERFSLILESASTNQTSMYLCASSPGTGDSNQPQHFGDGTRLSIL.

The table lists this clone with a count of one. The chain is built from TRBV30 and TRBJ2-7, with 12 bases fitting TRBD2. V lost 1 base and J lost 6; bases outside the gene matches: 22. The germline CDR1 and CDR2 sequences are GTSNPN and SVGIG (reference sequence). CDR3 size: 20 residues. The CDR3 bases are TGTGCCTGGAGTGCCTTAATCAAGACTAGCGGGAGAAGAGGGGGCGTCGAGCAGTACTTC. Translation gives CAWSALIKTSGRRGGVEQYF.

The chain is built from TRBV9 and TRBJ1-3; 7 nucleotides line up with TRBD1. V trimming: 4 bases; J trimming: 0 bases; junction bases outside the gene matches: 7. This CDR3 is built from 16 residues. Germline loops: CDR1 SGDLS, CDR2 YYNGEE. Written as DNA, the CDR3 is TGTGCCAGCAGCTCCCGACAGGGACGCTCTGGAAACACCATATATTTT. Its translation is CASSSRQGRSGNTIYF. The variable domain in full, completed from reference TRBV9 and TRBJ1-3, reads DSGVTQTPKHLITATGQRVTLRCSPRSGDLSVYWYQQSLDQGLQFLIQYYNGEERAKGNILERFSAQQFPDLHSELNLSSLELGDSALYFCASSSRQGRSGNTIYFGEGSWLTVV.

V usage is TRBV11-2 and J usage is TRBJ2-7, with D possibly matching TRBD1 (7 bases). Germline CDR1 is SGHAT and CDR2 is FQNNGV. Trimming removed 0 bases from V and 4 bases from J, with 16 bases in between. The CDR3 has 16 amino acids. The CDR3 DNA sequence: TGTGCCAGCAGCTTAGATCAGGGGGGCCCTTGGTACGAGCAGTACTTC. Translated: CASSLDQGGPWYEQYF.

CDR3 amino acids: CASSPKGGQSNQPQHF. CDR3 sequence (DNA): TGTGCCAGCAGCCCAAAGGGCGGACAGAGCAATCAGCCCCAGCATTTT. This sequence joins TRBV16 and TRBJ1-5, with D possibly TRBD1 on 6 matching bases. V gave up 4 bases and J gave up 1 base, with 14 bases separating them. Germline V gene sequence: CDR1 KGHSY, CDR2 FQNENV. The length of the CDR3 is 16 residues.

This clone occurred a few times. This rearrangement joins TRBV7-6 to TRBJ2-3; D is uncertain. The CDR3 contains 15 residues. The germline V gene has CDR1 SGHVS and CDR2 FNYEAQ. V was shortened by 2 bases and J by 5 bases, with 14 bases between the two germline ends. The CDR3 bases are TGTGCCAGCAGCTTAACTAATCCCCGCAGAGATACGCAGTATTTT. It translates to CASSLTNPRRDTQYF.

The chain has TRBV18 and TRBJ2-7, with TRBD1 identical over 12 bases. In germline, CDR1 is KGHSH, CDR2 LQKENI. With V trimmed by 2 bases and J by 5 bases, 16 bases remained unmatched. This CDR3 contains 19 residues. The CDR3 nucleotides are TGTGCCAGCTCACCAATTATACCGGGACAGGGGGCTACCCAGGACGAGCAGTACTTC. It yields the protein CASSPIIPGQGATQDEQYF.

The V and J genes are TRBV9 and TRBJ1-6; TRBD1 aligns across 8 bases. The CDR3 loop spans 14 amino acids. Germline values: CDR1 SGDLS, CDR2 YYNGEE. V was pared by 4 bases and J by 8 bases, with 5 bases of the junction left unmatched. The CDR3 spells CASSKQGGDSPLHF. The CDR3 nucleotides read TGTGCCAGCAGCAAACAGGGGGGGGATTCACCCCTCCACTTT.

The rearrangement joins TRBV7-6 to TRBJ2-2; TRBD2 matches 9 bases. Trimming removed 5 bases from V and 4 bases from J; junction bases left unmatched: 8. From germline, CDR1 is SGHVS and CDR2 FNYEAQ. This CDR3 has 16 amino acids. The CDR3 region has the DNA TGTGCCAGCAGCCCGGAAGCGGGGGGTGGCACCGGGGAGCTGTTTTTT. As protein: CASSPEAGGGTGELFF.

J is TRBJ2-2 and V is TRBV9; 7 bases fit TRBD1. The V gene's germline CDR1 is SGDLS and CDR2 YYNGEE. Trimming cost V 4 bases and J 4 bases; bases outside gene matches: 16. The CDR3 totals 18 residues. As DNA, the CDR3 is TGTGCCAGCAGCCCTCGATGGACTCCGGGACAGTCCACCGGGGAGCTGTTTTTT. It yields the protein CASSPRWTPGQSTGELFF.

The V call is TRBV30, the J call TRBJ1-6, with D possibly being TRBD1 (6 bases). This CDR3 has 14 amino acids. Germline CDR1 and CDR2: GTSNPN and SVGIG (reference sequence). Between the trimmed V and J ends, which lost 2 bases and 7 bases, there was a span of 12 bases. CDR3 nucleotide sequence: TGTGCCTGGAGTAAAACGAGGGGGAATTCACCCCTCCACTTT. Encoded protein: CAWSKTRGNSPLHF. Looking up the rest from reference TRBV30 and TRBJ1-6 gives the full variable domain: SQTIHQWPATLVQPVGSPLSLECTVEGTSNPNLYWYRQAAGRGLQLLFYSVGIGQISSEVPQNLSASRPQDRQFILSSKKLLLSDSGFYLCAWSKTRGNSPLHFGNGTRLTVT.

This chain joins TRBV7-9 and TRBJ2-1; 8 bases match TRBD1. This CDR3 is 18 amino acids long. The V segment lost 5 bases and the J segment 10 bases; nucleotides outside the gene matches: 22. Germline V gene data show CDR1 as SEHNR and CDR2 as FQNEAQ (reference sequence). CDR3 in amino acids: CASSDIGQGGYKGAEQFF. The CDR3 bases are TGTGCCAGCAGCGATATCGGACAGGGCGGTTACAAGGGGGCCGAGCAGTTCTTC.

The chain employs TRBV28 and TRBJ2-5; D might be TRBD2 (5 bases). Germline CDR1 MDHEN, CDR2 SYDVKM. The CDR3 consists of 13 residues. Trimming stripped 3 bases from V and 4 bases from J, with 9 bases between. In nucleotides, the CDR3 is TGTGCCAGCAGTTTCTTGGGGAGAGAGACCCAGTACTTC. Translating it yields CASSFLGRETQYF.

This clone was observed once. The rearrangement joins TRBV29-1 to TRBJ2-5, with TRBD2 identical over 13 bases. Germline V CDR1 and CDR2: SQVTM, ANQGSEA. This CDR3 has 14 amino acids. V shed 7 bases and J 5 bases; nucleotides not matched to a gene: 7. As DNA, the CDR3 is TGCAGCGGACTACTAGCGGGAGGGCCGGAGACCCAGTACTTC. Protein: CSGLLAGGPETQYF. The full variable domain, in which reference TRBV29-1 and TRBJ2-5 provide the parts outside the CDR3, is SAVISQKPSRDICQRGTSLTIQCQVDSQVTMMFWYRQQPGQSLTLIATANQGSEATYESGFVIDKFPISRPNLTFSTLTVSNMSPEDSSIYLCSGLLAGGPETQYFGPGTRLLVL.

The gene calls are TRBV7-2 and TRBJ1-1; D call uncertain. Germline lookup yields CDR1 SGHTA and CDR2 FQGNSA. The CDR3 runs 14 residues. V was shortened by 5 bases and J by 6 bases, with 16 bases between the two germline ends. The CDR3: CASSPTVVVPEAFF. CDR3 DNA sequence: TGTGCCAGCAGCCCTACAGTTGTGGTCCCTGAAGCTTTCTTT. The variable domain in full, with the rest retrieved from reference TRBV7-2 and TRBJ1-1, is GAGVSQSPSNKVTEKGKDVELRCDPISGHTALYWYRQSLGQGLEFLIYFQGNSAPDKSGLPSDRFSAERTGGSVSTLTIQRTQQEDSAVYLCASSPTVVVPEAFFGQGTRLTVV.